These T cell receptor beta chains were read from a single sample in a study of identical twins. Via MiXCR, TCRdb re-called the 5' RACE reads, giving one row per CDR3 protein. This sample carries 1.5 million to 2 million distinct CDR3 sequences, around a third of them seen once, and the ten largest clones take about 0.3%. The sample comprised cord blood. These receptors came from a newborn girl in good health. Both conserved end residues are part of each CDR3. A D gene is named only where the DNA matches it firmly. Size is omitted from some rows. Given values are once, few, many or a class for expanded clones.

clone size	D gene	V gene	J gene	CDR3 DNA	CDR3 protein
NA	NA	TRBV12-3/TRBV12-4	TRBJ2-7	TGTGCCAGCAGTTTAGATGGGGCCGGGACCTCCTACGAGCAGTACTTC	CASSLDGAGTSYEQYF
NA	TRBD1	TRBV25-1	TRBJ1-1	TGTGCCAGCAGTGTGGACAGGGAGGGGACTGAAGCTTTCTTT	CASSVDREGTEAFF
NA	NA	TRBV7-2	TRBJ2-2	TGTGCCAGCAGCTTGGGTTTCCGAACCTCGAACACTGGGGAGCTGTTTTTT	CASSLGFRTSNTGELFF
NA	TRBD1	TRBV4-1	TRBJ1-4	TGCGCCAGCAGCCGGTCCTTCGGCGGGACAGGAGATGAAAAACTGTTTTTT	CASSRSFGGTGDEKLFF
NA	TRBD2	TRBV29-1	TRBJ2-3	TGCAGCGTTGAGGCTGTAAGCGGGGGGGCCCCAGATGCGCAGTATTTT	CSVEAVSGGAPDAQYF
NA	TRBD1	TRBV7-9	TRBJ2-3	TGTTCCAGCAGCTCTGGACAGGTCAGCACAGATACGCAGTATTTT	CSSSSGQVSTDTQYF
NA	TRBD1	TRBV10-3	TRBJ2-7	TGTGCCATCAGTATCGGGACAGGGGGCTACGAGCAGTACTTC	CAISIGTGGYEQYF
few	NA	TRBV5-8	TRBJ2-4	TGTGCCAGCAGCTGGAAAATCCGGCTACTAGCCAAAAACATTCAGTACTTC	CASSWKIRLLAKNIQYF
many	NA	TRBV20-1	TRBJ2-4	TGCAGTGCTAGAGGGGGGACGTCAAAAAGCATTCAGTACTTC	CSARGGTSKSIQYF
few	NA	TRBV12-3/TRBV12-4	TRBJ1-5	TGTGCCAGCAACCGGGGGGACGGGCAGCCCCAGCATTTT	CASNRGDGQPQHF
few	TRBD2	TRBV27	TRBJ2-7	TGTGCCAGCAGTAGACAGGGGGGAGGGACTAGCGGCTACGAGCAGTACTTC	CASSRQGGGTSGYEQYF
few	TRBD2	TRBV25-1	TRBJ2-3	TGTGCCAGCAGTGGAGCTAGCGGGAGTCCCACAGATACGCAGTATTTT	CASSGASGSPTDTQYF
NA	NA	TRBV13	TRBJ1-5	TGTGCCAGCAGCCGCCGCTCTGCAGGCAATCAGCCCCAGCATTTT	CASSRRSAGNQPQHF
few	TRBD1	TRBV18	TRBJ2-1	TGTGCCAGCTCACCACCCATACCACCGACAGGGACCTCCTACAATGAGCAGTTCTTC	CASSPPIPPTGTSYNEQFF
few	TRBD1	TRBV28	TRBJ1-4	TGTGCCAGCGGTTGGACAGGGAAACATAGAAAACTGTTTTTT	CASGWTGKHRKLFF
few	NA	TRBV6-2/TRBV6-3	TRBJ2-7	TGTGCCAGCAGTCCTTCCCGCAGGCTCTCCTACGAGCAGTACTTC	CASSPSRRLSYEQYF
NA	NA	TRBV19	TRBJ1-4	TGTGCCACCAGGACAGCCGAAGGGGAAAAACTGTTTTTT	CATRTAEGEKLFF
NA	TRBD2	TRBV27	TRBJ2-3	TGTGCCAGCAGTTTATCGTTCCTAGCGGGGGGGCCGAGGACAGATACGCAGTATTTT	CASSLSFLAGGPRTDTQYF
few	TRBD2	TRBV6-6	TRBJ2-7	TGTGCCAGCAGTTACCAACCGGGACTACCCAAGGGCTACGAGCAGTACTTC	CASSYQPGLPKGYEQYF
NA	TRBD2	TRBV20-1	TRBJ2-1	TGCAGTGCTAGACCGACTAGCTGGAATGAGCAGTTCTTC	CSARPTSWNEQFF
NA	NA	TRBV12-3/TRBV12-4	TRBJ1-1	TGTGCCAGCAGCGTACGTCGGGGCGGCACTGAAGCTTTCTTT	CASSVRRGGTEAFF
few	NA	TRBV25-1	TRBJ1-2	TGTGCCAGACCCTCGGAGGGGTATGGCTACACCTTC	CARPSEGYGYTF
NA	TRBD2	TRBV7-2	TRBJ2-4	TGTGCCAGCAGCTTCAGGGACTACCGAAGCATTCAGTACTTC	CASSFRDYRSIQYF
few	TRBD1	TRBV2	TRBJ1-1	TGTGCCAGCAGTGGGGGACAGCCTGAAGCTTTCTTT	CASSGGQPEAFF
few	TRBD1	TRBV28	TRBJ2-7	TGTGCCAGCAGTAGTCTGACAGGGGGTTCCTACGAGCAGTACTTC	CASSSLTGGSYEQYF
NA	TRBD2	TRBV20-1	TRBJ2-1	TGCAGTGCTAGAGATTTGTTCCCTGTGTTTCGGCTAGCGGGGGACAATGAGCAGTTCTTC	CSARDLFPVFRLAGDNEQFF
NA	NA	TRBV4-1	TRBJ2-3	TGCGCCAGCAGCCAGCACGGACTTCCCACAGATACGCAGTATTTT	CASSQHGLPTDTQYF
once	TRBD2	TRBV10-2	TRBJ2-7	TGCGCCAGCAGTGTTAGCGGGAGGGCGAGCTCCTACAATGAGCAGTACTTC	CASSVSGRASSYNEQYF
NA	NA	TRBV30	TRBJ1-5	TGTGCCTGGAGTGTACTGGACAGCAATCAGCCCCAGCATTTT	CAWSVLDSNQPQHF
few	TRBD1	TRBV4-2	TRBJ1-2	TGTGCCAGCAGCCAAAAAGAGGGGGCGTATTATGGCTACACCTTC	CASSQKEGAYYGYTF
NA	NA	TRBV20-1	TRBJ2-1	TGCAGTGCTCCCCCGGGGCGCAATGAGCAGTTCTTC	CSAPPGRNEQFF
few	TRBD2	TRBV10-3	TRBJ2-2	TGTGCCATCAGTGAGTCCCGGACTAGTCTTCACACCGGGGAGCTGTTTTTT	CAISESRTSLHTGELFF
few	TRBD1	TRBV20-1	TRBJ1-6	TGCAGTGCTAGAGAGCCAGGACAGGGCTCCTATAATTCACCCCTCCACTTT	CSAREPGQGSYNSPLHF